The 3 T cell receptor beta chains in this list originate from one sample, sequenced in a study of blood T cells in healthy people across ages. A second PCR, run for roughly 7 to 12 cycles, used a sample-barcoded 5' primer plus a J-beta primer mix. TCRdb fed the 5' RACE reads into MiXCR, producing one record per CDR3 protein. The sample lists roughly 720,000 distinct CDR3 sequences; about 48% were seen once. Input material: blood. The receptors were gathered from an older man in good health.

The V and J genes are TRBV11-2 and TRBJ2-4, with D perhaps TRBD2 (7 bases). V shed 5 bases and J shed 2 bases, with 19 bases lying between them. The germline CDR1 and CDR2 sequences are SGHAT and FQNNGV. CDR3 length: 17 amino acids. This CDR3 reads CASSTTRGGGPKNIQYF. The DNA for the CDR3 is TGTGCCAGCAGCACGACGAGGGGCGGGGGCCCCAAAAACATTCAGTACTTC.

V gene TRBV7-9 combines with J gene TRBJ2-5; D remains ambiguous. The germline V gene encodes CDR1 SEHNR and CDR2 FQNEAQ (reference sequence). The CDR3 length is 13 residues. V was cut by 5 bases and J by 5 bases, with 12 bases left in between. CDR3 bases: TGTGCCAGCAGCCCCTTTTTAGGGGAGACCCAGTACTTC. Residues: CASSPFLGETQYF.

This clonotype was counted a few times. The chain combines TRBV20-1 with TRBJ1-5; D ambiguous. In germline, CDR1 is DFQATT, CDR2 SNEGSKA (reference sequence). There are 15 residues in the CDR3. Trimming removed 0 bases from V and 2 bases from J, with 11 bases in between. CDR3 DNA sequence: TGCAGTGCTAGAGACCCCGACGGGGGCAATCAGCCCCAGCATTTT. Amino acids: CSARDPDGGNQPQHF.